Listed below are T cell receptor beta chains from one sample, sequenced in a study of cytomegalovirus exposure and HLA in healthy donors. The table came from immunoSEQ multiplex PCR; TCRdb's copy has only in-frame clones and leaves some out. The sample shows under 130,000 clones, 74% of them seen only once. The sequencing input was PBMCs. These receptors were obtained from a man aged 50-60 years in good health and CMV-seropositive. CDR3s include the opening cysteine and the closing phenylalanine or tryptophan. Fields, in order: clone size, V gene, D gene, J gene, CDR3 protein, CDR3 DNA. A D gene is named only where the DNA matches it firmly. Not every row has a clone size; where given, it reads once, few, many or a size class.

clone_size: -
v_call: TRBV9
d_call: -
j_call: TRBJ1-2
cdr3_aa: CASSVPPGRAAGGYTF
cdr3_nt: TGTGCCAGCAGCGTCCCCCCGGGCAGGGCCGCTGGGGGCTACACCTTC

clone_size: few
v_call: TRBV10-3
d_call: TRBD1
j_call: TRBJ1-1
cdr3_aa: CAIRGQGDGEAFF
cdr3_nt: TGTGCCATCAGGGGACAGGGGGATGGCGAAGCTTTCTTT

clone_size: -
v_call: TRBV7-7
d_call: -
j_call: TRBJ2-1
cdr3_aa: CASSLEREFEQFF
cdr3_nt: TGTGCCAGCAGCTTAGAACGGGAGTTTGAGCAGTTCTTC

clone_size: -
v_call: TRBV10-3
d_call: -
j_call: TRBJ1-2
cdr3_aa: CASQGPTRINYGYTF
cdr3_nt: TGTGCCTCCCAGGGGCCCACTAGGATTAACTATGGCTACACCTTC

clone_size: -
v_call: TRBV4-1
d_call: TRBD1
j_call: TRBJ2-3
cdr3_aa: CATRGAGQGSADTQYF
cdr3_nt: TGCGCCACCCGCGGAGCGGGACAGGGGAGCGCAGATACGCAGTATTTT

clone_size: -
v_call: TRBV11-2
d_call: TRBD2
j_call: TRBJ2-5
cdr3_aa: CASSFFPGLAGGPGETQYF
cdr3_nt: TGTGCCAGCAGCTTCTTCCCGGGACTAGCGGGAGGGCCGGGAGAGACCCAGTACTTC

clone_size: once
v_call: TRBV27
d_call: TRBD1
j_call: TRBJ2-2
cdr3_aa: CASTGQGSGELFF
cdr3_nt: TGTGCCAGCACGGGACAGGGGAGCGGGGAGCTGTTTTTT

clone_size: -
v_call: TRBV15
d_call: -
j_call: TRBJ1-4
cdr3_aa: CATAGGNRDLDEKLFF
cdr3_nt: TGTGCCACCGCTGGCGGGAACCGCGACCTGGATGAAAAACTGTTTTTT

clone_size: -
v_call: TRBV4-1
d_call: -
j_call: TRBJ2-7
cdr3_aa: CASRDGYEQYF
cdr3_nt: TGCGCCAGCCGCGACGGGTACGAGCAGTACTTC

clone_size: -
v_call: TRBV15
d_call: -
j_call: TRBJ1-5
cdr3_aa: CATSKFDRNQPQHF
cdr3_nt: TGTGCCACCAGCAAGTTCGACAGAAATCAGCCCCAGCATTTT

clone_size: -
v_call: TRBV29-1
d_call: -
j_call: TRBJ2-1
cdr3_aa: CSVRVNEQFF
cdr3_nt: TGCAGCGTCCGGGTTAATGAGCAGTTCTTC

clone_size: -
v_call: TRBV10-1
d_call: TRBD2
j_call: TRBJ2-5
cdr3_aa: CASSESSSGVQETQYF
cdr3_nt: TGCGCCAGCAGTGAGTCTTCTAGCGGGGTCCAAGAGACCCAGTACTTC

clone_size: -
v_call: TRBV7-7
d_call: -
j_call: TRBJ1-1
cdr3_aa: CASSSQLNTEAFF
cdr3_nt: TGTGCCAGCAGCTCACAGCTGAACACTGAAGCTTTCTTT

clone_size: -
v_call: TRBV19
d_call: -
j_call: TRBJ2-2
cdr3_aa: CASRIQGAGELFF
cdr3_nt: TGTGCCAGTAGGATACAGGGCGCCGGGGAGCTGTTTTTT

clone_size: -
v_call: TRBV6-5
d_call: -
j_call: TRBJ2-3
cdr3_aa: CASSFRSPTDTQYF
cdr3_nt: TGTGCCAGCAGTTTCCGGTCACCCACAGATACGCAGTATTTT

clone_size: few
v_call: TRBV5-1
d_call: -
j_call: TRBJ1-3
cdr3_aa: CASNFNGQLSGNTIYF
cdr3_nt: TGCGCCAGCAACTTCAACGGACAGCTCTCTGGAAACACCATATATTTT

clone_size: -
v_call: TRBV5-6
d_call: -
j_call: TRBJ1-6
cdr3_aa: CASTTPGVLYNSPLHF
cdr3_nt: TGTGCCAGCACCACACCCGGGGTACTCTATAATTCACCCCTCCACTTT

clone_size: -
v_call: TRBV29-1
d_call: -
j_call: TRBJ1-4
cdr3_aa: CSVEVYQTGDGEKLFF
cdr3_nt: TGCAGCGTTGAAGTTTATCAAACAGGAGATGGGGAAAAACTGTTTTTT

clone_size: -
v_call: TRBV30
d_call: -
j_call: TRBJ1-1
cdr3_aa: CAWGPRDFLNTEAFF
cdr3_nt: TGTGCCTGGGGCCCCCGGGACTTCCTGAACACTGAAGCTTTCTTT

clone_size: -
v_call: TRBV5-4
d_call: TRBD1
j_call: TRBJ1-6
cdr3_aa: CASRLTGGNVNSPLHF
cdr3_nt: TGTGCCAGCAGGTTGACAGGGGGCAATGTGAATTCACCCCTCCACTTT

clone_size: -
v_call: TRBV2
d_call: -
j_call: TRBJ2-7
cdr3_aa: CASSEETGNEQYF
cdr3_nt: TGTGCCAGCAGTGAGGAGACGGGTAACGAGCAGTACTTC

clone_size: -
v_call: TRBV29-1
d_call: -
j_call: TRBJ1-1
cdr3_aa: CSVDGGTNTEAFF
cdr3_nt: TGCAGCGTTGACGGGGGGACGAACACTGAAGCTTTCTTT

clone_size: -
v_call: TRBV5-1
d_call: -
j_call: TRBJ1-1
cdr3_aa: CASSLVGRRGNTEAFF
cdr3_nt: TGCGCCAGCAGCTTGGTAGGAAGGAGGGGGAACACTGAAGCTTTCTTT

clone_size: -
v_call: TRBV16
d_call: TRBD2
j_call: TRBJ2-1
cdr3_aa: CASSQLTAGGQSEQFF
cdr3_nt: TGTGCCAGCAGCCAATTGACAGCGGGGGGGCAGAGTGAGCAGTTCTTC

clone_size: -
v_call: TRBV7-2
d_call: -
j_call: TRBJ2-2
cdr3_aa: CASSLRRRTGELFF
cdr3_nt: TGTGCCAGCAGCTTACGGAGGAGAACCGGGGAGCTGTTTTTT

clone_size: -
v_call: TRBV10-3
d_call: TRBD1
j_call: TRBJ1-3
cdr3_aa: CAISYQGAGNTIYF
cdr3_nt: TGTGCCATCAGTTACCAGGGGGCTGGGAACACCATATATTTT

clone_size: -
v_call: TRBV6-5
d_call: -
j_call: TRBJ1-1
cdr3_aa: CASSRRLENTEAFF
cdr3_nt: TGTGCCAGCAGTCGCCGACTCGAGAACACTGAAGCTTTCTTT

clone_size: once
v_call: TRBV19
d_call: -
j_call: TRBJ2-2
cdr3_aa: CASTPWAANTGELFF
cdr3_nt: TGTGCCAGTACCCCATGGGCAGCGAACACCGGGGAGCTGTTTTTT

clone_size: -
v_call: TRBV7-6
d_call: -
j_call: TRBJ2-1
cdr3_aa: CASSLEFGSSYNEQFF
cdr3_nt: TGTGCCAGCAGCTTAGAATTCGGGAGCTCCTACAATGAGCAGTTCTTC

clone_size: -
v_call: TRBV9
d_call: TRBD2
j_call: TRBJ2-2
cdr3_aa: CASSVSPPGGSNTGELFF
cdr3_nt: TGTGCCAGCAGCGTATCTCCGCCGGGGGGGTCGAACACCGGGGAGCTGTTTTTT

clone_size: -
v_call: TRBV5-1
d_call: -
j_call: TRBJ1-4
cdr3_aa: CASSLVSPGEKLFF
cdr3_nt: TGCGCCAGCAGCTTGGTCAGTCCGGGTGAAAAACTGTTTTTT

clone_size: -
v_call: TRBV11-2
d_call: TRBD1
j_call: TRBJ2-1
cdr3_aa: CASSLRGQGSYNEQFF
cdr3_nt: TGTGCCAGCAGCTTAAGGGGACAGGGCTCCTACAATGAGCAGTTCTTC

clone_size: -
v_call: TRBV7-2
d_call: TRBD2
j_call: TRBJ2-5
cdr3_aa: CASSLVGSGRIGETQYF
cdr3_nt: TGTGCCAGCAGCTTAGTGGGTAGCGGGAGAATAGGGGAGACCCAGTACTTC

clone_size: -
v_call: TRBV7-9
d_call: TRBD1
j_call: TRBJ2-7
cdr3_aa: CASSPRTGIVKEQYF
cdr3_nt: TGTGCCAGCAGCCCCCGGACAGGGATAGTGAAGGAGCAGTACTTC

clone_size: -
v_call: TRBV6-6
d_call: -
j_call: TRBJ2-7
cdr3_aa: CASSPGATGTYEQYF
cdr3_nt: TGTGCCAGCAGTCCCGGGGCCACGGGGACTTACGAGCAGTACTTC

clone_size: few
v_call: TRBV5-1
d_call: -
j_call: TRBJ1-5
cdr3_aa: CASSLGRDQPQHF
cdr3_nt: TGCGCCAGCAGCTTGGGCAGGGATCAGCCCCAGCATTTT

clone_size: -
v_call: TRBV7-9
d_call: TRBD1
j_call: TRBJ1-1
cdr3_aa: CASSAGQLNTEAFF
cdr3_nt: TGTGCCAGCAGCGCGGGACAGCTGAACACTGAAGCTTTCTTT

clone_size: -
v_call: TRBV4-2
d_call: TRBD2
j_call: TRBJ2-7
cdr3_aa: CASSQEPTSFHEQYF
cdr3_nt: TGTGCCAGCAGCCAAGAACCGACTAGCTTCCACGAGCAGTACTTC

clone_size: -
v_call: TRBV5-5
d_call: -
j_call: TRBJ2-5
cdr3_aa: CASSLTEIQGRETQYF
cdr3_nt: TGTGCCAGCAGCTTGACGGAGATACAGGGTAGAGAGACCCAGTACTTC

clone_size: -
v_call: TRBV5-1
d_call: -
j_call: TRBJ1-1
cdr3_aa: CASSFGTLNTEAFF
cdr3_nt: TGCGCCAGCAGCTTTGGGACACTGAACACTGAAGCTTTCTTT

clone_size: -
v_call: TRBV6-1
d_call: -
j_call: TRBJ1-2
cdr3_aa: CASRSRDGYGYTF
cdr3_nt: TGTGCCAGCAGATCCAGGGATGGCTATGGCTACACCTTC

clone_size: -
v_call: TRBV2
d_call: TRBD2
j_call: TRBJ2-3
cdr3_aa: CASRRREGLTDTQYF
cdr3_nt: TGTGCCAGCAGAAGGCGGGAGGGCCTCACAGATACGCAGTATTTT

clone_size: once
v_call: TRBV19
d_call: TRBD1
j_call: TRBJ2-7
cdr3_aa: CASSIGQGSYEQYF
cdr3_nt: TGTGCCAGTAGTATAGGACAGGGATCCTACGAGCAGTACTTC

clone_size: -
v_call: TRBV10-1
d_call: -
j_call: TRBJ1-1
cdr3_aa: CASSESRSRSWNTEAFF
cdr3_nt: TGCGCCAGCAGTGAGTCGCGGAGCCGATCCTGGAACACTGAAGCTTTCTTT

clone_size: -
v_call: TRBV7-2
d_call: -
j_call: TRBJ2-2
cdr3_aa: CASSLYVGELFF
cdr3_nt: TGTGCCAGCAGCCTCTACGTCGGGGAGCTGTTTTTT

clone_size: -
v_call: TRBV27
d_call: TRBD2
j_call: TRBJ2-7
cdr3_aa: CASSSPTSGVTYEQYF
cdr3_nt: TGTGCCAGCAGTTCCCCTACTAGCGGGGTAACCTACGAGCAGTACTTC

clone_size: -
v_call: TRBV5-1
d_call: TRBD2
j_call: TRBJ2-5
cdr3_aa: CASSSRGGETQYF
cdr3_nt: TGCGCCAGCAGCTCGCGCGGGGGTGAGACCCAGTACTTC

clone_size: -
v_call: TRBV27
d_call: TRBD1
j_call: TRBJ2-3
cdr3_aa: CASSLSAGTGETDTQYF
cdr3_nt: TGTGCCAGCAGTTTAAGTGCCGGGACAGGGGAGACAGATACGCAGTATTTT

clone_size: -
v_call: TRBV10-3
d_call: TRBD2
j_call: TRBJ2-3
cdr3_aa: CAIRGTSEFSADTQYF
cdr3_nt: TGTGCCATCAGAGGGACTAGCGAGTTTTCAGCAGATACGCAGTATTTT

clone_size: -
v_call: TRBV27
d_call: -
j_call: TRBJ2-7
cdr3_aa: CASSQLTGTGAYEQYF
cdr3_nt: TGTGCCAGCAGCCAACTCACGGGCACGGGGGCCTACGAGCAGTACTTC

clone_size: -
v_call: TRBV6-1
d_call: -
j_call: TRBJ2-3
cdr3_aa: CASSEGLATDTQYF
cdr3_nt: TGTGCCAGCAGTGAGGGACTTGCCACAGATACGCAGTATTTT

clone_size: -
v_call: TRBV10-1
d_call: TRBD2
j_call: TRBJ2-2
cdr3_aa: CATLNAGGNTGELFF
cdr3_nt: TGCGCCACGCTAAATGCGGGAGGAAACACCGGGGAGCTGTTTTTT

clone_size: -
v_call: TRBV7-9
d_call: TRBD1
j_call: TRBJ2-7
cdr3_aa: CASSASTGISF
cdr3_nt: TGTGCCAGCAGCGCATCGACAGGGATAAGCTTC

clone_size: -
v_call: TRBV6-5
d_call: -
j_call: TRBJ2-3
cdr3_aa: CASSYYGGTTDTQYF
cdr3_nt: TGTGCCAGCAGTTATTATGGGGGGACCACAGATACGCAGTATTTT

clone_size: -
v_call: TRBV2
d_call: -
j_call: TRBJ2-4
cdr3_aa: CASESGLRNIQYF
cdr3_nt: TGTGCCAGCGAAAGCGGACTAAGAAACATTCAGTACTTC

clone_size: -
v_call: TRBV19
d_call: -
j_call: TRBJ2-6
cdr3_aa: CASRPRAGANVLTF
cdr3_nt: TGTGCCAGTAGACCCCGGGCTGGGGCCAACGTCCTGACTTTC

clone_size: -
v_call: TRBV19
d_call: -
j_call: TRBJ1-1
cdr3_aa: CASSIRGQPTEAFF
cdr3_nt: TGTGCCAGTAGTATTAGGGGACAACCCACTGAAGCTTTCTTT

clone_size: few
v_call: TRBV6-1
d_call: TRBD1
j_call: TRBJ2-7
cdr3_aa: CASSGDRVSYEQYF
cdr3_nt: TGTGCCAGCAGTGGGGACAGGGTCTCCTACGAGCAGTACTTC

clone_size: -
v_call: TRBV5-4
d_call: TRBD2
j_call: TRBJ2-5
cdr3_aa: CASSRGLAGEGETQYF
cdr3_nt: TGTGCCAGCAGCCGTGGGCTAGCGGGAGAAGGTGAGACCCAGTACTTC